Presented here are 11 T cell receptor beta chains from one specimen sequenced in a study of early T cells in non-severe SARS-CoV-2 infection. TCRdb redid the calling of the 5' RACE reads with MiXCR, one entry per CDR3 protein. The sample yields 30,000 to 45,000 distinct CDR3 sequences, approximately 9.1% seen once. The sequenced material came from whole blood. These receptors were taken from an adult who was a healthcare worker with PCR-confirmed SARS-CoV-2 infection or an uninfected control (not recorded which).

The sample holds many counts of this clonotype. The chain couples TRBV7-8 to TRBJ1-5; possible D gene TRBD1, 5 bases. Trimming removed 1 base from V and 3 bases from J, with 13 bases in between. The germline V gene has CDR1 SGHVS and CDR2 FQNEAQ. The CDR3 has 16 residues. The CDR3 sequence is CASSLGPHRPNQPQHF. CDR3 bases: TGTGCCAGCAGCTTAGGCCCACACAGGCCCAATCAGCCCCAGCATTTT.

This clonotype showed up many times. A junction end diverges from the germline sequence, so it may reflect a read error. The chain recombines TRBV20-1 with TRBJ1-1, with a tentative D call TRBD1 (5 bases). Germline V lookup: CDR1 DFQATT, CDR2 SNEGSKA (reference sequence). The CDR3 totals 15 residues. As DNA, the CDR3 is TGCAGTGCTAGAGAATATCTGGGGGGGAACGCTGAAGCTTTCTTT. Amino acid sequence: CSAREYLGGNAEAFF.

Ten or more counts support this clonotype. This chain joins TRBV7-9 and TRBJ2-4, with D unresolved. This CDR3 region has 11 residues. Trimming removed 5 bases at V and 6 bases at J, with 5 bases between. The germline gives CDR1 SEHNR, CDR2 FQNEAQ (reference sequence). CDR3 loop: CASSHGNIQYF. CDR3 bases: TGTGCCAGCAGCCACGGAAACATTCAGTACTTC.

This clonotype was counted at least ten times. CDR3 sequence: CASSTVAAESEQFF. The CDR3, as DNA: TGCGCCAGCAGTACCGTAGCGGCGGAAAGTGAGCAGTTCTTC. The chain has TRBV10-2 and TRBJ2-1; possible D gene TRBD2, 6 bases. This CDR3 comprises 14 residues. V shed 5 bases and J shed 9 bases, with 17 bases lying between them. CDR1 WSHSY and CDR2 SAAADI come from the germline V gene.

This chain links TRBV6-2 or TRBV6-3 with TRBJ2-7, with D unresolved. Trimming stripped 2 bases from V and 1 base from J, with 12 bases between. From germline, CDR1 is MNHEY and CDR2 SVGEGT. The CDR3 has 15 residues. The CDR3: CASSYDSANSYEQYF. The CDR3, as DNA: TGTGCCAGCAGTTACGATTCGGCAAATTCCTACGAGCAGTACTTC.

This clonotype was counted a few times. The V gene is TRBV20-1, the J gene TRBJ2-7; a weak D match, TRBD1 (5 bases). The V gene's germline CDR1 is DFQATT and CDR2 SNEGSKA (reference sequence). The V and J ends lost 6 bases and 5 bases respectively, with 17 bases between them. This CDR3 contains 13 residues. CDR3 DNA sequence: TGCAGTGCCCCAAAGACCACAGGTCACGAGCAGTACTTC. Protein product: CSAPKTTGHEQYF.

This clonotype was seen ten or more times. The chain joins TRBV7-2 to TRBJ2-1; tentatively, D is TRBD2 (5 bases). The CDR3 length is 15 residues. Germline CDR1 SGHTA, CDR2 FQGNSA. The V end was cut by 0 bases, the J end by 4 bases, with 10 bases between. Here the CDR3 DNA reads TGTGCCAGCAGCTTAGCGGTGCGGGTATACAATGAGCAGTTCTTC. As protein: CASSLAVRVYNEQFF.

This clonotype was observed at least ten times. The chain combines TRBV12-3 or TRBV12-4 with TRBJ1-2; D is possibly TRBD1 (6 bases). Trimming cost V 6 bases and J 10 bases, with 18 bases left between them. The CDR3 is 13 residues long. CDR3: CASRPPQGPDYTF. The CDR3 nucleotides read TGTGCCAGCAGGCCGCCCCAGGGGCCCGACTACACCTTC.

This clonotype was counted between two and nine times. The chain joins TRBV11-2 to TRBJ2-3; D may correspond to TRBD1 or TRBD2 (5 bases each). The germline V gene has CDR1 SGHAT and CDR2 FQNNGV. The CDR3 length is 14 residues. The V end was cut by 11 bases, the J end by 3 bases, with 18 bases between. The CDR3 DNA sequence: TGTGCCGTTGAGGAGGCAGGGATGACAGATACGCAGTATTTT. This encodes CAVEEAGMTDTQYF.

This clonotype was found many times. This chain links TRBV6-6 with TRBJ1-1; D is perhaps TRBD1 (6 bases). The CDR3 extends over 12 amino acids. The germline gives CDR1 MNHNY, CDR2 SVGAGI (reference sequence). Trimming stripped 7 bases from V and 5 bases from J, with 11 bases between. This CDR3 is CASTAGVTEAFF. The CDR3 region has the DNA TGTGCCAGCACCGCAGGGGTAACTGAAGCTTTCTTT.

CDR3 coding DNA: TGTGCCAGCAGTTTGGGTCCCCGCTACGAGCAGTACTTC. Its protein product is CASSLGPRYEQYF. V gene TRBV27 combines with J gene TRBJ2-7; D call uncertain. The CDR3 runs 13 residues. Germline lookup yields CDR1 MNHEY and CDR2 SMNVEV (reference sequence). Trimming stripped 3 bases from V and 3 bases from J, with 9 bases between.